This entry is about one TCR beta chain. The antigen is undetermined. The template was genomic DNA from peripheral blood, not RNA. These data come from a study of T cell repertoires in aging, cancer and after chemotherapy. About the research overall: Six age groups, ranging from 30 or younger to 70 or older, included the donors. General study points: Untreated cancer patients had significantly lower blood TCR diversity than age-matched healthy donors. Rebound thymic output was suggested by rising median generation probability during chemotherapy in each cancer cohort.

A mixed TRB-A/B primer pool amplified rearranged TRB by multiplex touch-down PCR. TCRdb independently ran MiXCR on the multiplex PCR reads; one entry per CDR3 protein. The sample shows about 10,000 distinct CDR3 sequences, roughly two fifths of them seen only once. The receptor was derived from a human donor in good health. The sample was blood.

Written as DNA, the CDR3 is TGCAGTGCTAGACCCCCGGGCACCGGGGAGCTGTTTTTT. Translated, it gives CSARPPGTGELFF. The chain uses TRBV20-1 and TRBJ2-2; no firm D call. The CDR3 is made up of 13 amino acids. V lost 2 bases and J 4 bases, leaving 8 bases between the germline ends. Germline V gene lookup returns CDR1 DFQATT and CDR2 SNEGSKA (reference sequence).